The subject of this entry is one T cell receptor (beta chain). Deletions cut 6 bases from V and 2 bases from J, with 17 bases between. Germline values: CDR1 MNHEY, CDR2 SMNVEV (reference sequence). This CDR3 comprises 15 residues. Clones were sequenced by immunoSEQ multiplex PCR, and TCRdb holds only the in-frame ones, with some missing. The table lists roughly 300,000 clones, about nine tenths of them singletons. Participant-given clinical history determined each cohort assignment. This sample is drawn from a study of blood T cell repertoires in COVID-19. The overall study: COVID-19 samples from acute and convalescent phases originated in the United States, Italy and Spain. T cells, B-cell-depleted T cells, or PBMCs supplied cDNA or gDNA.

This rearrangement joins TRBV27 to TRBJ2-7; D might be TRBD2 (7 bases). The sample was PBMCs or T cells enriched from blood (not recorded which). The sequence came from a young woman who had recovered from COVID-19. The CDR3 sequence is CASSKIGGQTYEQYF. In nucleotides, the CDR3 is TGTGCCAGCAGCAAAATCGGGGGGCAGACCTACGAGCAGTACTTC.